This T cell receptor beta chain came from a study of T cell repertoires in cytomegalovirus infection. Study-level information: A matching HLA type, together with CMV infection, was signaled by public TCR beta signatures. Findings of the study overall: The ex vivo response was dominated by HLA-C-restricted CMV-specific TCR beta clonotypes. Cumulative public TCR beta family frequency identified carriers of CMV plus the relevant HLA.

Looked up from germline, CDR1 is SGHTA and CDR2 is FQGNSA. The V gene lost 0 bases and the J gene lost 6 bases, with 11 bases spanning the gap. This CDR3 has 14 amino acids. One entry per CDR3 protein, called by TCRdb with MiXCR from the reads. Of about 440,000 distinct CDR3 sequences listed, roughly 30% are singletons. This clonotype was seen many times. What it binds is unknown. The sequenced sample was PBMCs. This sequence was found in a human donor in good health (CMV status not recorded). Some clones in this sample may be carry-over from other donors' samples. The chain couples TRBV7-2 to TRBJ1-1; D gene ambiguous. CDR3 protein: CASSLAINSPEAFF. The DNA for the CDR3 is TGTGCCAGCAGCTTAGCGATAAACAGTCCTGAAGCTTTCTTT.